Here is one T cell receptor (beta chain) with its context. Its antigen is not known. The CDR3 sequence is 14 residues long. Germline CDR1 is SQVTM and CDR2 is ANQGSEA. V dropped 7 bases and J dropped 5; count of bases not matched to a gene: 10. In the PCR, 60 Vbeta and 13 Jbeta primers were used. Repertoires were generated with immunoSEQ multiplex PCR, while TCRdb's copy carries only in-frame clones and drops some. The data contain more than 80,000 clones, roughly four fifths of them seen just once; the ten biggest clones take up around a fifth. The sample belongs to a study of cytomegalovirus exposure and HLA in healthy donors. General study findings and limits: A highly shared variant cluster was judged a likely technical artifact. Some TCR beta chains (164 of them) were listed as cytomegalovirus-associated. Through in vitro validation, three CMV-associated chains were shown to be specific for CMV antigens. Some V segments (TRBV6-2 and TRBV6-3 among them) were excluded as indistinguishable.

This sequence originates from a woman aged 60-70 years in good health and CMV-seropositive. The rearrangement links TRBV29-1 to TRBJ2-2; 7 bases map to TRBD1. The sequencing sample was made of PBMCs. The CDR3 DNA is TGCAGCGCTAGACAGGGCGAACGAACCGGGGAGCTGTTTTTT. This sequence encodes CSARQGERTGELFF.